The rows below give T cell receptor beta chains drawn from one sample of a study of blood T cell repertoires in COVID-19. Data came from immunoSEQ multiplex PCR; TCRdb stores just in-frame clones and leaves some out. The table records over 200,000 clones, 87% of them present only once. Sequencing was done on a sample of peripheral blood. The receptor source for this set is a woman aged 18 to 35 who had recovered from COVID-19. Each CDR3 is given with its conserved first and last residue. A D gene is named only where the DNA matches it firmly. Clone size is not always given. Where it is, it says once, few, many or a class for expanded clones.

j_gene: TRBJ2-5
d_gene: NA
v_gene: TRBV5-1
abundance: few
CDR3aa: CASSLGRSGSHQETQYF
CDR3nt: TGCGCCAGCAGTCTGGGGAGGTCCGGATCCCATCAAGAGACCCAGTACTTC

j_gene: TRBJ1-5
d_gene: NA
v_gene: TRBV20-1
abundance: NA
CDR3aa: CSARVGGSQHF
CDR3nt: TGCAGTGCTAGAGTAGGAGGGTCCCAGCATTTT

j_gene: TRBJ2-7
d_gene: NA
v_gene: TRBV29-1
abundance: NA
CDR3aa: CSVLGQGGYEQYF
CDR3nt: TGCAGCGTTCTTGGCCAGGGGGGCTACGAGCAGTACTTC

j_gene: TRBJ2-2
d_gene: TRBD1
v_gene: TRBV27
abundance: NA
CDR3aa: CASSLIGTEANTGELFF
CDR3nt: TGTGCCAGCAGTCTCATAGGGACAGAGGCTAACACCGGGGAGCTGTTTTTT

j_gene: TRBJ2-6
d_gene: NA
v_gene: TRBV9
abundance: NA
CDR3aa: CASSVGPGETNVLTF
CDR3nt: TGTGCCAGCAGCGTAGGGCCGGGGGAAACCAACGTCCTGACTTTC

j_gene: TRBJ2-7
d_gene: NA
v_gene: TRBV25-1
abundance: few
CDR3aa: CASSKREAHEQYF
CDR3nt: TGTGCCAGCAGTAAAAGGGAGGCCCACGAGCAGTACTTC

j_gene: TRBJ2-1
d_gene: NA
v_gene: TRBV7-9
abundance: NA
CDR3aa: CASSLVPPGVEQFF
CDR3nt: TGTGCCAGCAGCTTAGTACCCCCGGGAGTGGAGCAGTTCTTC

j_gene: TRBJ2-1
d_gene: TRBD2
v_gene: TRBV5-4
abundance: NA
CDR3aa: CASSLGLAVNNEQFF
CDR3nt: TGTGCCAGCAGCTTGGGACTAGCGGTTAACAATGAGCAGTTCTTC

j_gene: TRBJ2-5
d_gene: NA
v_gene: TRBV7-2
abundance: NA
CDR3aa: CASTGLETQYF
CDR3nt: TGTGCCAGCACCGGTCTGGAGACCCAGTACTTC

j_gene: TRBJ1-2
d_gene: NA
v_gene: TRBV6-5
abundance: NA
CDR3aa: CASSSREIYGYTF
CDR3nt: TGTGCCAGCAGTTCCCGAGAGATCTATGGCTACACCTTC

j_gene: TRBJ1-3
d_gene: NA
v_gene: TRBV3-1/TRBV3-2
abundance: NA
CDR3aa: CASSQGGGGRRNTIYF
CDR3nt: TGTGCCAGCAGCCAAGGGGGGGGAGGGCGAAGAAACACCATATATTTT

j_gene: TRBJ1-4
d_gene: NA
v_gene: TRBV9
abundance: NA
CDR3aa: CASSQSIGQRNEKLFF
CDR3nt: TGTGCCAGCAGCCAAAGCATCGGGCAGCGGAATGAAAAACTGTTTTTT

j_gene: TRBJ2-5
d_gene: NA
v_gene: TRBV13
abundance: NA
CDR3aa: CASSPNGNPQETQYF
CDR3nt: TGTGCCAGCAGCCCCAACGGGAACCCCCAAGAGACCCAGTACTTC

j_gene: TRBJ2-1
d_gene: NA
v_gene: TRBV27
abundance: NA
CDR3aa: CASSLRIEGVGEQFF
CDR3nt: TGTGCCAGCAGTTTAAGGATAGAGGGGGTGGGTGAGCAGTTCTTC

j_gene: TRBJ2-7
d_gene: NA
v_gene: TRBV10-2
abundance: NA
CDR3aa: CASSEGRTRGFEQYF
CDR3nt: TGCGCCAGCAGTGAGGGAAGGACAAGGGGGTTCGAGCAGTACTTC

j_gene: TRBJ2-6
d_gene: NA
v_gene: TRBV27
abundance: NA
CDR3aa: CASRTGQEPSGANVLTF
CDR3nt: TGTGCCAGCAGGACGGGACAAGAGCCCTCTGGGGCCAACGTCCTGACTTTC

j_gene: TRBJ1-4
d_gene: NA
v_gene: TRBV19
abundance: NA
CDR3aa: CASSFWGYQGEKLFF
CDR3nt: TGTGCCAGCTCCTTCTGGGGATATCAGGGTGAAAAACTGTTTTTT

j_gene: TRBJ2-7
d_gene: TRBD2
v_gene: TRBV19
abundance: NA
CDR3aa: CASRTTSGSWYEQYF
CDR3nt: TGTGCCAGTAGAACGACTAGCGGGAGTTGGTACGAGCAGTACTTC

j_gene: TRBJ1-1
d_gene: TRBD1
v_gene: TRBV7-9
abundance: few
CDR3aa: CASSQGQTNTEAFF
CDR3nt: TGTGCCAGCAGCCAGGGACAGACGAACACTGAAGCTTTCTTT

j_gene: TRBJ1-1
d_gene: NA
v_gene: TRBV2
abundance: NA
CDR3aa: CASSAGRGMNTEAFF
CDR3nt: TGTGCCAGCAGTGCTGGCAGGGGCATGAACACTGAAGCTTTCTTT

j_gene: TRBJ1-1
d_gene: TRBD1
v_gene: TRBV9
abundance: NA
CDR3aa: CASSVVGTGGTEAFF
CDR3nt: TGTGCCAGCAGCGTAGTGGGGACAGGGGGCACTGAAGCTTTCTTT

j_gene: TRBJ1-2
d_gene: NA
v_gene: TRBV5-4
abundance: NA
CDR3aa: CASSFIHGGPHGYTF
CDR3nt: TGTGCCAGCAGTTTTATCCATGGAGGGCCTCATGGCTACACCTTC

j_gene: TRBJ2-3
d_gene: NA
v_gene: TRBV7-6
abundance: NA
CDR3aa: CASSPYGQTDTQYF
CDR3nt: TGTGCCAGCAGCCCTTACGGACAGACAGATACGCAGTATTTT

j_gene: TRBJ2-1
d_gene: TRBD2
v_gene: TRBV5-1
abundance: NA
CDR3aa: CASSISGTVHEQFF
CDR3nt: TGCGCCAGCAGCATTAGCGGGACGGTACATGAGCAGTTCTTC

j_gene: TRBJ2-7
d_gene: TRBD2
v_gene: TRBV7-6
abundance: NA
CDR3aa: CASSLSGLALNEQYF
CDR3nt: TGTGCCAGCAGTTTGTCGGGACTAGCTTTGAACGAGCAGTACTTC

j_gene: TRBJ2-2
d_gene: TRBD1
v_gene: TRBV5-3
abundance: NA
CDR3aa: CARSYRQGKTGELFF
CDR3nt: TGTGCCAGAAGCTACCGACAGGGTAAGACCGGGGAGCTGTTTTTT